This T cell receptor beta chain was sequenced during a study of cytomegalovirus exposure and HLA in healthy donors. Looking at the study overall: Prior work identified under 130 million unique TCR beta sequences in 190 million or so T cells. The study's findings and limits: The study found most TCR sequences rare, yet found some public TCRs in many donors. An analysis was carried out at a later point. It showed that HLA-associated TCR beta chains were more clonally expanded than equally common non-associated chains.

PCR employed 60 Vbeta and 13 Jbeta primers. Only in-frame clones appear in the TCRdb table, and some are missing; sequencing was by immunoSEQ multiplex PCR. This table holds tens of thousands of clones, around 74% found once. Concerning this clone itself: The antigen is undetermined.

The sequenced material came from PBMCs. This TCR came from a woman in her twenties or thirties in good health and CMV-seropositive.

CDR3 loop: CASGPRVGTSTDTQYF. The CDR3 DNA reads TGTGCTAGTGGTCCCCGGGTGGGGACTAGCACAGATACGCAGTATTTT. The chain recombines TRBV12-5 with TRBJ2-3, with D possibly matching TRBD2 (6 bases). The V gene's germline CDR1 is LGHNT and CDR2 FRNRAP. V was shortened by 5 bases and J by 0 bases, with 15 bases between the two germline ends. The CDR3 contains 16 residues.